This T cell receptor (beta chain) was recorded in a study of identical twins. Study results and limitations: A lower insertion count was a feature of abundant cord blood beta clonotypes, with no such feature in memory repertoires. The study found that models underestimated out-of-frame TCR alpha sharing in monozygotic twins.

This clonotype was picked up many times. Its antigen is unknown. TCRdb called the 5' RACE reads again in MiXCR, with one record for every CDR3 protein. The data contain 600,000 to 700,000 distinct CDR3 sequences, around 20% of them seen just once; the ten biggest clones take up more than 4%. Germline V CDR1 and CDR2: SQVTM, ANQGSEA. The germline V and J ends were trimmed by 1 base and 2 bases, with 6 bases remaining between them. The CDR3 runs 13 residues. These records were also assigned to another study, of T cells expressing NK-cell markers. That study adds: Sequenced donors, eight in total, included seven who were HCMV-seropositive and one who was seronegative. For a handful of donors, these clonotypes were likewise the leading ones in the CD3+CD56-NKG2C+ fraction.

Source material: PBMCs. The chain recombines TRBV29-1 with TRBJ1-3; possibly TRBD1 for D (6 bases). The source is a young woman in good health. The CDR3 nucleotides read TGCAGCGTTGAAGCAGGGGCTGGAAACACCATATATTTT. Translation gives CSVEAGAGNTIYF.